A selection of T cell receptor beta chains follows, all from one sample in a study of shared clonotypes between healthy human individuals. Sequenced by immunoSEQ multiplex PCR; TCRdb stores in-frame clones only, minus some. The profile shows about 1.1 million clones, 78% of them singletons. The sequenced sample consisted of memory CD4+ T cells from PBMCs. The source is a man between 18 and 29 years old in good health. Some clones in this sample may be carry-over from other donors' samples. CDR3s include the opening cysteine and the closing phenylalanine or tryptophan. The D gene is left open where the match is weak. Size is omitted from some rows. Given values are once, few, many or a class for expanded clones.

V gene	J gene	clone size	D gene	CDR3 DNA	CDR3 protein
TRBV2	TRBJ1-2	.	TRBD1	TGTGCCACCTTGCAAGAGCTCAGGGGGGGCTACACCTTC	CATLQELRGGYTF
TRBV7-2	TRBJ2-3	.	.	TGTGCCAGCAGCTTAGAGGGGTGGGGCCCAGATACGCAGTATTTT	CASSLEGWGPDTQYF
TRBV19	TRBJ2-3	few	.	TGTGCCAGTAGAAGGACCCGAGGGGCAGATACGCAGTATTTT	CASRRTRGADTQYF
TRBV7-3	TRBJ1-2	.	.	TGTGCCAGCAGCCTAACTCCCGGGACACACTATGGCTACACCTTC	CASSLTPGTHYGYTF
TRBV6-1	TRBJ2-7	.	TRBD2	TGTGCCAGCAGTGGATCCACCGGGACTAGCGGGGCCGGCTCCTACGAGCAGTACTTC	CASSGSTGTSGAGSYEQYF
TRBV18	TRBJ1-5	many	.	TGTGCCAGCTCACCACAGAGCAATCAGCCCCAGCATTTT	CASSPQSNQPQHF
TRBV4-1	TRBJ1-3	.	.	TGCGCCAGCAGCCTGGGGGGCCTGGAGGGCACCATATATTTT	CASSLGGLEGTIYF
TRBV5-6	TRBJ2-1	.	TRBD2	TGTGCCAGCGAGCGGGGGCCCCCACTTTACAATGAGCAGTTCTTC	CASERGPPLYNEQFF
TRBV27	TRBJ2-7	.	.	TGTGCCTCTCGGGAGGGGACAGCCTACGAGCAGTACTTC	CASREGTAYEQYF
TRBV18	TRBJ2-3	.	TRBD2	TGTGCCAGCTCGCGACTAGCGGGAGGCTTCTCAGATACGCAGTATTTT	CASSRLAGGFSDTQYF
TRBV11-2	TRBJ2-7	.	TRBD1	TGTGCCAGCAGCTTAGGACCCTACAGGGGGTCCTACGAGCAGTACTTC	CASSLGPYRGSYEQYF
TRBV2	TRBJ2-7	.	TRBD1	TGTGCCAGCAGGTCAGGGGGAAGCTCCTACGAGCAGTACTTC	CASRSGGSSYEQYF
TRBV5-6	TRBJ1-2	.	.	TGTGCCAGCAGCCTTACCTTGGACAACTATGGCTACACCTTC	CASSLTLDNYGYTF
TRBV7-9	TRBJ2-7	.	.	TGTGCCAGCGGCCCGAGGGGCGATTACGAGCAGTACTTC	CASGPRGDYEQYF
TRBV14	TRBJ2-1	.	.	TGTGCCAGCAGCCAAGGGGTCCACAATGAGCAGTTCTTC	CASSQGVHNEQFF
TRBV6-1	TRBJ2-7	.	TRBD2	TGTGCCAGCAGAGTCGGTAGCGGGAGTGCCTACGAGCAGTACTTC	CASRVGSGSAYEQYF
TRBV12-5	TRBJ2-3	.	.	TGTGCTAGTGCCCTAAATAGCGGTACGCAGTATTTT	CASALNSGTQYF
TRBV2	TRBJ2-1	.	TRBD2	TGTGCCAGCAGGGGACTAGCGGGTAGCTCCTACAATGAGCAGTTCTTC	CASRGLAGSSYNEQFF
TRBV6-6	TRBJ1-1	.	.	TGTGCCAGCTCAGTGAACACTGAAGCTTTCTTT	CASSVNTEAFF
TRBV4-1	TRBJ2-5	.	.	TGCGCCAGCAGCCAAGATTCAGAGAGGGGGACCCAGTACTTC	CASSQDSERGTQYF
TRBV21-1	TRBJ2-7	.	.	TGTGCCAGCAGTCCCTGGCAGGGGGACTCCTACGAGCAGTACTTC	CASSPWQGDSYEQYF
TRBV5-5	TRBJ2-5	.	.	TGTGCCAGCAGCTTGGAGGGGAGGGAGACCCAGTACTTC	CASSLEGRETQYF
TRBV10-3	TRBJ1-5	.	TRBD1	TGTGCCATCGGCGACAGGGCGGGCAGTAGCAATCAGCCCCAGCATTTT	CAIGDRAGSSNQPQHF
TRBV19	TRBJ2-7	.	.	TGTGCCAGTCGCTCCTACGAGCAGTACTTC	CASRSYEQYF
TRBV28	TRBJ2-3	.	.	TGTGCCAGCAGCCCACGGGACACGATATCAGATACGCAGTATTTT	CASSPRDTISDTQYF
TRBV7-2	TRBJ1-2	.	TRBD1	TGTGCCAGCAGCGTTAACAGGGGACCTAACTATGGCTACACCTTC	CASSVNRGPNYGYTF
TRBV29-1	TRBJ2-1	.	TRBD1	TGCAGCGTTGAAGGAATCCGGGACAGGTACAATGAGCAGTTCTTC	CSVEGIRDRYNEQFF
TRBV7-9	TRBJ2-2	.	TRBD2	TGTGCCAGCAGCTTATGGCTAGCGGTATACACCGGGGAGCTGTTTTTT	CASSLWLAVYTGELFF
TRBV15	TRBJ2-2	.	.	TGTGCCACCAGCAGAGATCCCGGGGGGGAGCTGTTTTTT	CATSRDPGGELFF
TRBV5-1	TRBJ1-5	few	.	TGCGCCAGCAGCTTGAACGGGGACAAGGGGCAGCCCCAGCATTTT	CASSLNGDKGQPQHF
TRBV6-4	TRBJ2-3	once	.	TGTGCCAGCAGTGCAGAGGCTTTCGTAGATACGCAGTATTTT	CASSAEAFVDTQYF
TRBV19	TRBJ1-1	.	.	TGTGCCAGTCGCGTATTAGGAGACATGAACACTGAAGCTTTCTTT	CASRVLGDMNTEAFF
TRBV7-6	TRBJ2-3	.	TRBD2	TGTGCCAGTGCGACTAGCGGGGGGACGCAGTATTTT	CASATSGGTQYF
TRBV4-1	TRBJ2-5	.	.	TGCGCCAGCAGCCAAGGATCAGGGGCCCTCCAAGAGACCCAGTACTTC	CASSQGSGALQETQYF
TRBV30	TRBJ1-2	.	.	TGTGCCTGGAGTGGCGGTAGCTATGGCTACACCTTC	CAWSGGSYGYTF
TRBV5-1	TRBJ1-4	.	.	TGCGCCAGCAGCTTGGAAGGGGCTGGAGAAAAACTGTTTTTT	CASSLEGAGEKLFF
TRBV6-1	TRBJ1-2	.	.	TGTGCCAGCAGCCCACAGGTTGACTATGGCTACACCTTC	CASSPQVDYGYTF
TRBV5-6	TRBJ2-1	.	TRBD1	TGTGCCAGCAGCCCCCCCTATACTAGGACAGGGATATTGTACCAGAACGAGTTCTTC	CASSPPYTRTGILYQNEFF
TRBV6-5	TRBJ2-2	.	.	TGTGCCAGCAGTTACGGACCCACCGGGGAGCTGTTTTTT	CASSYGPTGELFF
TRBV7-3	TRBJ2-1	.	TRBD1	TGTGCCAGCAGCCAAGACAGGGCGGGTAAGAATGAGCAGTTCTTC	CASSQDRAGKNEQFF
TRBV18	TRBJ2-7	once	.	TGTGCCAGCTCACCACAGAGGACAGAGAGCTCCTACGAGCAGTACTTC	CASSPQRTESSYEQYF
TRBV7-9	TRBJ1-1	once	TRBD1	TGTGCCAGCAGCCCAGGACAGGGGGTGTGGACTGAAGCTTTCTTT	CASSPGQGVWTEAFF
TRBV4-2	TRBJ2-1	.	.	TGTGCCAGCAGCCAAGATACCCGGCTAGCGCCCCAAGGGGGGGAGCAGTTCTTC	CASSQDTRLAPQGGEQFF
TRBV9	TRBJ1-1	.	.	TGTGCCAGCAGCGTAGTCGGGGGATCGGAGAGAGCTTTCTTT	CASSVVGGSERAFF
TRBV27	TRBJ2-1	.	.	TGTGCCAGCAGTTTGCCGGGACTCCCCATCGATGAGCAGTTCTTC	CASSLPGLPIDEQFF
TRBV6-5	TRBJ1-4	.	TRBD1	TGTGCCAGCAGTTCGACAGGGAGGAGTGAAAAACTGTTTTTT	CASSSTGRSEKLFF
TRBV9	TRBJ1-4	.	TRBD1	TGTGCCAGCAGCGTAGGACAGGGGGCTTGGACTAATGAAAAACTGTTTTTT	CASSVGQGAWTNEKLFF
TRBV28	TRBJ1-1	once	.	TGTGCCAGCACTAGTAACACTGAAGCTTTCTTT	CASTSNTEAFF
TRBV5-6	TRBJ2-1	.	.	TGTGCCAGCAGCCTTACAGGGTCCCCCGCCTACAATGAGCAGTTCTTC	CASSLTGSPAYNEQFF
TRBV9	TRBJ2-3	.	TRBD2	TGTGCCAGCAGCGCGGGAGGGGGAGTCGGGTCAGATACGCAGTATTTT	CASSAGGGVGSDTQYF